A selection of T cell receptor beta chains follows, all from one sample in a study of cytomegalovirus exposure and HLA in healthy donors. Sequenced by immunoSEQ multiplex PCR; TCRdb stores in-frame clones only, minus some. The sample lists 150,000 to 200,000 clones, 60% to 80% occurring once. Sequencing was done on a sample of PBMCs. The receptors were gathered from a man between 60 and 75 years old in good health and CMV-seronegative. Both conserved end residues are part of each CDR3. A D gene is named only where the DNA matches it firmly. For some rows the clone size is stated as once, few or many, or as a class when expanded; others skip it.

j_gene,v_gene,abundance,d_gene,CDR3nt,CDR3aa
TRBJ2-1,TRBV11-2,-,TRBD2,TGTGCCAGCAGCAGCGGGACTAGCGGGAGTTGGGTCTACAATGAGCAGTTCTTC,CASSSGTSGSWVYNEQFF
TRBJ2-1,TRBV9,-,-,TGTGCCAGCAGCGTAGCAGGGCAGGGGACGGGGCAGTTCTTC,CASSVAGQGTGQFF
TRBJ1-3,TRBV18,-,-,TGTGCCAGCTCACCACTCGGACAAAACTCTGGAAACACCATATATTTT,CASSPLGQNSGNTIYF
TRBJ2-5,TRBV2,-,-,TGTGCCAGCAGGGCAGCGGCGGGGCTACCCCCGGAGCAGTACTTC,CASRAAAGLPPEQYF
TRBJ1-1,TRBV14,few,-,TGTGCCAGCAGCCAGTGGCAGGGGAACACTGAAGCTTTCTTT,CASSQWQGNTEAFF
TRBJ2-1,TRBV27,-,-,TGTGCCAGCAGTTTTGACATCAGGGGTCGAGGTGAGCAGTTCTTC,CASSFDIRGRGEQFF
TRBJ2-1,TRBV6-5,-,-,TGTGCCAGCAGTTCCCCCCCCGTGGGGCGACAGTTCTTC,CASSSPPVGRQFF
TRBJ1-6,TRBV5-6,few,-,TGTGCCAGCAGCTTTAGAAGTTTGGGGCCGCAGGGCCGAAGGCCCCTCCACTTT,CASSFRSLGPQGRRPLHF
TRBJ2-5,TRBV5-1,-,-,TGCGCCAGCAGAACAGACAACAATCGAGAGACCCAGTACTTC,CASRTDNNRETQYF
TRBJ2-2,TRBV2,-,TRBD2,TGTGCCAGCAGCCTGGGCGGGGGGAGCACCGGGGAGCTGTTTTTT,CASSLGGGSTGELFF
TRBJ1-3,TRBV19,-,-,TGTGCCGCGGGGGTGGCTGGAAACACCATATATTTT,CAAGVAGNTIYF
TRBJ1-1,TRBV7-2,-,-,TGTGCCAGCAGCCTAGGGCGGGGGAACACTGAAGCTTTCTTT,CASSLGRGNTEAFF
TRBJ1-5,TRBV2,-,TRBD1,TGTGCCAGCAGCGCCGACAGGGGAATGTATCAGCCCCAGCATTTT,CASSADRGMYQPQHF
TRBJ1-1,TRBV10-3,-,TRBD1,TGTGCCATCAGTAAACCTTTGGGACAGGGTCACACTGAAGCTTTCTTT,CAISKPLGQGHTEAFF
TRBJ2-3,TRBV7-6,few,TRBD2,TGTGCCAGCAGCTGGACTAGCGGGAACGCAGATACGCAGTATTTT,CASSWTSGNADTQYF